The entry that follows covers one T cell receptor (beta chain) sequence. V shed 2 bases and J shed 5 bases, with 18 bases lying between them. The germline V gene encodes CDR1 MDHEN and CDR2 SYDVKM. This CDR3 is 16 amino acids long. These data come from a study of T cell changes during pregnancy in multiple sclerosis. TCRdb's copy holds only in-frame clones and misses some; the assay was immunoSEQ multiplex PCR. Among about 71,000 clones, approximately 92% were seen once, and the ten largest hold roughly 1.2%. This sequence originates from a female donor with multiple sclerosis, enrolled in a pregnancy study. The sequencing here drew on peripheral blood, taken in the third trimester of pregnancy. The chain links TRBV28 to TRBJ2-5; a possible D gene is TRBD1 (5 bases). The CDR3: CASSLGVTGPPETQYF. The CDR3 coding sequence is TGTGCCAGCAGTTTAGGAGTTACAGGACCTCCGGAGACCCAGTACTTC.